This TCR beta chain derives from a study of blood T cell repertoires in COVID-19. Background on the study: COVID-19 samples from acute and convalescent phases originated in the United States, Italy and Spain.

The table lists this clone with a count of one. Germline V CDR1 and CDR2: SGHVS, FQNEAQ. This CDR3 contains 15 residues. Trimming removed 1 base from V and 5 bases from J; junction bases left unmatched: 2. Source study methods: Nucleated cell number was recorded as an estimate derived from reference gene primer amplification. The repertoire was sequenced with immunoSEQ multiplex PCR; TCRdb's copy has only in-frame clones and lacks some. V and J calls and clone size come straight from that table; D and trimming were deduced from the DNA. The table has about 300,000 clones, about 90% seen once. The sequence was collected from a woman between 40 and 50 years old who had recovered from COVID-19. The rearrangement links TRBV7-8 to TRBJ1-1; 12 bases are shared with TRBD1. The sequencing input was peripheral blood. The CDR3 sequence: CASSLVGQGATEAFF. The CDR3, as DNA: TGTGCCAGCAGCTTAGTGGGACAGGGGGCTACTGAAGCTTTCTTT.